This T cell receptor beta chain was documented in a study of blood T cell repertoires in COVID-19. The ends were cut back, 3 bases at V and 2 bases at J, with 14 bases in the middle. The CDR3 is made up of 15 amino acids. Germline CDR1 reads SGHNT; CDR2 reads YYREEE (reference sequence). TCRdb's table, derived via immunoSEQ multiplex PCR, lists solely in-frame clones and lacks some. The repertoire includes around 250,000 clones, 65% to 90% of them detected once, and roughly a sixth sits in the top ten. The clonotype was recovered from a man between 18 and 35 years old who had recovered from COVID-19. V gene TRBV5-4 combines with J gene TRBJ2-5, with D possibly TRBD2 on 6 matching bases. Sequencing was done on a sample of PBMCs or T cells enriched from blood (not recorded which). The DNA for the CDR3 is TGTGCCAGCAGCTCGGAGGGACTTCGACAAGAGACCCAGTACTTC. This translates into CASSSEGLRQETQYF.